This entry lists 26 T cell receptor beta chains sequenced from one sample in a study of blood T cells in healthy people across ages. A sample-barcoded 5' primer and a J-beta primer mix were used in a second PCR of about 6 to 12 cycles. Via MiXCR, TCRdb re-called the 5' RACE reads, giving one row per CDR3 protein. Of about 1 million distinct CDR3 sequences in the sample, 35% to 50% are singletons; the top ten hold approximately 17%. Sequenced input: blood. The receptors stem from a woman aged 55 to 70 in good health.

This chain links TRBV9 with TRBJ2-1; unclear D gene. Per the germline V gene, CDR1 is SGDLS and CDR2 is YYNGEE. This CDR3 contains 16 residues. Trimming stripped 0 bases from V and 0 bases from J, with 10 bases between. CDR3 in DNA: TGTGCCAGCAGCGTAGAGGCTCTTAGCTCCTACAATGAGCAGTTCTTC. Translation: CASSVEALSSYNEQFF.

About this clonotype itself: Sequence at one end of the junction differs from germline and may be a read error. The rearrangement uses TRBV5-6 and TRBJ2-4; 7 bases line up with TRBD1. Judging by the DNA end, TRBJ2-5 fits better; the J call may be wrong. The CDR3 spans 15 residues. Germline CDR1 SGHDT, CDR2 YYEEEE. The DNA of the CDR3 is TGTGTCAGCAGCAGAGGGGACAGACCCATAGAGACCCAGTACTTC. Its protein product is CVSSRGDRPIETQYF.

The chain joins TRBV6-5 to TRBJ2-1; TRBD1 aligns across 7 bases. The CDR3 spans 16 residues. The J segment lost 9 bases and the V segment lost 2 bases, leaving 13 bases of the junction unmatched. Germline CDR1 is MNHEY and CDR2 is SVGAGI. The CDR3 region is CASSYPRRSSGGEQFF. The CDR3 bases are TGTGCCAGCAGTTACCCGAGGCGGAGTTCAGGGGGTGAGCAGTTCTTC.

Only a few counts were recorded for this clonotype. The V call is TRBV4-1, the J call TRBJ2-7; the D gene is possibly TRBD2 (5 bases). The CDR3 spans 13 residues. Germline V CDR1 and CDR2: MGHRA, YSYEKL. V lost 3 bases, J lost 5 bases, and 11 bases lay in between. The CDR3 nucleotides are TGCGCCAGCAGCCACACTAGTACCCACGAGCAGTACTTC. This codes for CASSHTSTHEQYF.

The V and J genes are TRBV7-2 and TRBJ2-1; 12 bases fit TRBD1. The J segment lost 6 bases and the V segment lost 5 bases, leaving 2 bases of the junction unmatched. Looked up from germline, CDR1 is SGHTA and CDR2 is FQGNSA. The CDR3 loop spans 14 amino acids. CDR3 DNA: TGTGCCAGCAGCCGGGACAGGGGGCTCAATGAGCAGTTCTTC. Translating it yields CASSRDRGLNEQFF.

As concerns this clonotype: A much larger clone lies a single base off, so this may be a read error. V usage is TRBV7-9 and J usage is TRBJ1-6; possible D gene TRBD1, 6 bases. The CDR3 consists of 14 residues. Trimming removed 5 bases from V and 10 bases from J, with 15 bases in between. Germline V gives CDR1 SEHNR, CDR2 FQNEAQ (reference sequence). CDR3 coding DNA: TGTGCCAGCAGCCCCCCCCAGGGGTACTCACCCCTCCACTTT. Translation gives CASSPPQGYSPLHF.

This chain uses TRBV20-1 with TRBJ2-1; the D call may be TRBD1 or TRBD2 (7 bases each). This CDR3 spans 15 amino acids. CDR1 and CDR2 (germline): DFQATT, SNEGSKA (reference sequence). The V end lost 6 bases, the J end lost 4 bases, and 19 bases lay between the germline ends. The CDR3 is CSASSGGVGYNEQFF. CDR3 DNA sequence: TGCAGTGCGTCCTCAGGGGGGGTGGGTTACAATGAGCAGTTCTTC.

This chain connects TRBV20-1 to TRBJ2-3; tentatively, D is TRBD2 (5 bases). There are 15 residues in the CDR3. V shed 4 bases and J shed 0 bases, with 14 bases lying between them. CDR1 DFQATT and CDR2 SNEGSKA come from the germline V gene (reference sequence). The CDR3 nucleotides are TGCAGTGCTACTAGCTCGGGAAGTAGCACAGATACGCAGTATTTT. Translating it yields CSATSSGSSTDTQYF.

The V and J genes are TRBV6-5 and TRBJ2-3; D is unresolved. There are 13 residues in the CDR3. Looked up from germline, CDR1 is MNHEY and CDR2 is SVGAGI. V was clipped by 4 bases and J by 5 bases, with 10 bases between them. The CDR3 nucleotides read TGTGCCAGCAGTTCCGGCCAGAAAGATACGCAGTATTTT. Its protein is CASSSGQKDTQYF.

The J gene is TRBJ2-7, the V gene TRBV28; possible D gene TRBD1, 5 bases. V lost 3 bases and J lost 2, with 14 bases in between. CDR1 and CDR2 from the germline V gene are MDHEN and SYDVKM. The CDR3 runs 15 residues. The CDR3 spells CASSFFPRVPYEQYF. DNA for the CDR3: TGTGCCAGCAGTTTTTTCCCCAGGGTGCCCTACGAGCAGTACTTC.

The rearrangement links TRBV28 to TRBJ1-2; 8 nucleotides match TRBD1. The CDR3 loop spans 13 amino acids. Germline V gene data show CDR1 as MDHEN and CDR2 as SYDVKM. The V segment lost 9 bases and the J segment 6 bases; nucleotides outside the gene matches: 9. DNA for the CDR3: TGTGCCAGTCTCACTTCAGGGGGCGATGGCTACACCTTC. Its protein product is CASLTSGGDGYTF.

The chain uses TRBV28 and TRBJ2-1, with a weak D call TRBD2 (5 bases). Trimming took 3 bases from V and 6 from J, leaving 12 bases between them. Germline CDR1 reads MDHEN; CDR2 reads SYDVKM. The CDR3 contains 14 residues. CDR3 in amino acids: CASSFGVAFNEQFF. CDR3 DNA: TGTGCCAGCAGTTTTGGGGTAGCGTTCAATGAGCAGTTCTTC.

Points on this clonotype: A much larger clone differs by one base, so this may be a read error. CDR3 nucleotide sequence: TGTGCCAGCAGCCGGACTAGCGGGTACAATAAGCAGTTCTTC. It translates to CASSRTSGYNKQFF. The chain couples TRBV7-2 to TRBJ2-1, with 11 bases identical to TRBD2. CDR1 SGHTA and CDR2 FQGNSA come from the germline V gene. The CDR3 spans 14 residues. Looking up the rest from reference TRBV7-2 and TRBJ2-1 gives the full variable domain: GAGVSQSPSNKVTEKGKDVELRCDPISGHTALYWYRQSLGQGLEFLIYFQGNSAPDKSGLPSDRFSAERTGGSVSTLTIQRTQQEDSAVYLCASSRTSGYNKQFFGPGTRLTVL.

This clonotype appeared a few times. V usage is TRBV11-1 and J usage is TRBJ2-7; 7 bases align to TRBD1. The length of the CDR3 is 16 residues. Germline lookup yields CDR1 SGHAT and CDR2 FQDESV (reference sequence). V lost 5 bases to trimming and J lost 2 bases; unmatched junction nucleotides: 12. The CDR3 region has the DNA TGTGCCAGCAGCCAGGGGGACCCGATAAAGACCTACGAGCAGTACTTC. Amino acids: CASSQGDPIKTYEQYF.

This clonotype was detected many times. The V gene is TRBV6-5, the J gene TRBJ2-2; D is undetermined. The CDR3 spans 14 residues. Germline CDR1 MNHEY, CDR2 SVGAGI. The V and J ends lost 2 bases and 5 bases respectively, with 9 bases between them. CDR3 amino acids: CASSYESVTGELFF. The CDR3 nucleotides read TGTGCCAGCAGTTACGAGTCGGTTACCGGGGAGCTGTTTTTT.

This clonotype has just a few counts. V is TRBV7-2 and J is TRBJ1-6; tentative D call: TRBD1 (6 bases). The CDR3 covers 14 residues. V dropped 5 bases and J dropped 7 bases, with 12 bases sitting between them. The germline gives CDR1 SGHTA, CDR2 FQGNSA. CDR3 amino acids: CASSLGTPNSPLHF. CDR3 DNA sequence: TGTGCCAGCAGCCTCGGGACACCAAATTCACCCCTCCACTTT. Together with reference TRBV7-2 and TRBJ1-6, the CDR3 gives the full variable domain: GAGVSQSPSNKVTEKGKDVELRCDPISGHTALYWYRQSLGQGLEFLIYFQGNSAPDKSGLPSDRFSAERTGGSVSTLTIQRTQQEDSAVYLCASSLGTPNSPLHFGNGTRLTVT.

The chain links TRBV29-1 to TRBJ1-1, with 8 bases lining up with TRBD1. This CDR3 is 13 amino acids long. Germline V lookup: CDR1 SQVTM, CDR2 ANQGSEA. V shed 7 bases, J shed 1 base, and the junction held 5 bases outside the gene matches. CDR3 amino acids: CSAATGANTEAFF. CDR3 bases: TGCAGCGCCGCGACAGGGGCGAACACTGAAGCTTTCTTT.

The chain carries TRBV2 and TRBJ2-5, with D possibly being TRBD2 (5 bases). CDR1 and CDR2 (germline): SNHLY, FYNNEI. Trimming cost V 4 bases and J 5 bases, with 14 bases left between them. CDR3 length: 14 amino acids. Written as DNA, the CDR3 is TGTGCCAGCAGTGTCCAGCGGACGGGGGAGACCCAGTACTTC. It encodes CASSVQRTGETQYF.

V usage is TRBV9 and J usage is TRBJ2-1; 8 bases match TRBD2. CDR3 size: 15 residues. The germline V gene encodes CDR1 SGDLS and CDR2 YYNGEE. The ends lost 0 bases at V and 6 bases at J; junction bases unmatched: 5. In DNA form, the CDR3 reads TGTGCCAGCAGCGTAGGAGCGGGAGAAGTCAATGAGCAGTTCTTC. Protein product: CASSVGAGEVNEQFF.

Points on this clonotype: The junction and the germline gene differ at one end; a read error may be behind it. The chain is built from TRBV29-1 and TRBJ1-5, with a tentative D call TRBD1 (5 bases). CDR1 SQVTM and CDR2 ANQGSEA come from the germline V gene. The CDR3 is made up of 13 amino acids. The CDR3, as DNA: TGCAGCGTCGGGGACTTTAGCAATCAGCCCCGGCATTTT. Its translation is CSVGDFSNQPRHF. Combining the CDR3 with reference TRBV29-1 and TRBJ1-5 gives the whole variable domain SAVISQKPSRDICQRGTSLTIQCQVDSQVTMMFWYRQQPGQSLTLIATANQGSEATYESGFVIDKFPISRPNLTFSTLTVSNMSPEDSSIYLCSVGDFSNQPRHFGDGTRLSIL.

This rearrangement joins TRBV7-9 to TRBJ2-4; 7 bases are shared with TRBD1. V trimming: 0 bases; J trimming: 0 bases; junction bases outside the gene matches: 8. Germline V lookup: CDR1 SEHNR, CDR2 FQNEAQ (reference sequence). This CDR3 is 18 amino acids long. The CDR3 sequence: CASSLAGQVGIAKNIQYF. As DNA, the CDR3 is TGTGCCAGCAGCTTAGCCGGACAGGTCGGAATAGCCAAAAACATTCAGTACTTC. Based on the CDR3 plus reference TRBV7-9 and TRBJ2-4, the full variable domain is DTGVSQNPRHKITKRGQNVTFRCDPISEHNRLYWYRQTLGQGPEFLTYFQNEAQLEKSRLLSDRFSAERPKGSFSTLEIQRTEQGDSAMYLCASSLAGQVGIAKNIQYFGAGTRLSVL.

This clonotype has at least ten counts. The genes are TRBV20-1 and TRBJ2-3; TRBD2 matches 15 bases. Germline V gene data show CDR1 as DFQATT and CDR2 as SNEGSKA (reference sequence). After removal of 6 bases from V and 0 bases from J, the junction contained 7 bases not matched to a gene. The CDR3 sequence is 17 residues long. The CDR3 protein is CSASGLAGGSSTDTQYF. For the CDR3, the DNA is TGCAGTGCCTCCGGACTAGCGGGAGGGTCGAGCACAGATACGCAGTATTTT.

CDR3 loop: CASSLDSKGIPQYF. Here the CDR3 DNA reads TGTGCCAGCAGCTTAGATAGTAAGGGGATTCCCCAGTACTTC. The rearrangement joins TRBV7-9 to TRBJ2-5; the D gene is possibly TRBD1 (5 bases). The V end was cut by 1 base, the J end by 9 bases, with 15 bases between. The CDR3 is made up of 14 amino acids. Germline assignment: CDR1 SEHNR and CDR2 FQNEAQ (reference sequence). The full variable domain, rest sourced from reference TRBV7-9 and TRBJ2-5, is DTGVSQNPRHKITKRGQNVTFRCDPISEHNRLYWYRQTLGQGPEFLTYFQNEAQLEKSRLLSDRFSAERPKGSFSTLEIQRTEQGDSAMYLCASSLDSKGIPQYFGPGTRLLVL.

In DNA, the CDR3 is TGCAGTGCTGACCGACAGGGGCAGGTCGATACGCAGTATTTT. Its protein product is CSADRQGQVDTQYF. The rearrangement uses TRBV20-1 and TRBJ2-3; TRBD1 matches at 8 bases. The CDR3 consists of 14 residues. After removal of 5 bases from V and 6 bases from J, the junction contained 10 bases not matched to a gene. Germline CDR1 is DFQATT and CDR2 is SNEGSKA (reference sequence).

The rearrangement uses TRBV10-3 and TRBJ2-5, with 8 bases that match TRBD1. Per germline, CDR1 ENHRY and CDR2 SYGVKD. CDR3 length: 14 amino acids. The J segment lost 5 bases and the V segment lost 0 bases, leaving 2 bases of the junction unmatched. This CDR3 is CAISESAGGETQYF. The CDR3 nucleotides read TGTGCCATCAGTGAGTCGGCAGGGGGCGAGACCCAGTACTTC.

The chain combines TRBV7-9 with TRBJ2-3; 9 bases align to TRBD2. This CDR3 spans 15 amino acids. With 1 base clipped from V and 2 bases from J, the junction kept 1 base outside the gene matches. Per germline, CDR1 SEHNR and CDR2 FQNEAQ (reference sequence). The CDR3 sequence: CASSLVAGATDTQYF. The CDR3 DNA follows: TGTGCCAGCAGCTTAGTAGCGGGAGCCACAGATACGCAGTATTTT.